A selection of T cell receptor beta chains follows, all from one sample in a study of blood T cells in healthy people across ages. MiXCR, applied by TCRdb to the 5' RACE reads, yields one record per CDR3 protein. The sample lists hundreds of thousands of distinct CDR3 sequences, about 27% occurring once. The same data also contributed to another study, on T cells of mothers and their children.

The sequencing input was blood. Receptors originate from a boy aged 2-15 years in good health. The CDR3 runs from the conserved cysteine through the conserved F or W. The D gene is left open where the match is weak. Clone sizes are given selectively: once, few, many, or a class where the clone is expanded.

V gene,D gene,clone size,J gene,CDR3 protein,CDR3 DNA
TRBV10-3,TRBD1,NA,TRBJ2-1,CATLDRAPYNEQFF,TGTGCCACCCTCGACAGGGCCCCCTACAATGAGCAGTTCTTC
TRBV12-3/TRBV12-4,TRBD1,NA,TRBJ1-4,CASGQGTPATNENLFF,TGTGCCAGTGGACAGGGGACACCAGCAACTAATGAAAACCTGTTTTTT
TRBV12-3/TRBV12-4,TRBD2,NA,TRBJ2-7,CASSLDGTSYEQYF,TGTGCCAGCAGTTTAGATGGGACTAGCTACGAGCAGTACTTC
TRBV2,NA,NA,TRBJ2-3,CAGRLIVRSTQYF,TGTGCCGGCCGCCTAATAGTTCGTTCTACGCAGTATTTT
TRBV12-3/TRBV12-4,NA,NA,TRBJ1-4,CASKQSATNEKLFF,TGTGCCAGCAAACAGAGTGCAACTAATGAAAAACTGTTTTTT
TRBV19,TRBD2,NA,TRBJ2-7,CASSLTWTSSDEQYF,TGTGCCAGTAGTCTAACCTGGACTAGCTCCGACGAGCAGTACTTC
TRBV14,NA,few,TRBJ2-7,CASSHYRGGSYEQYF,TGTGCCAGCAGCCACTACAGGGGAGGCTCCTACGAGCAGTACTTC
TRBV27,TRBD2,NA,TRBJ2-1,CASSLLAGGHVGNEQFF,TGTGCCAGCAGTTTACTTGCGGGGGGCCACGTGGGAAATGAGCAGTTCTTC
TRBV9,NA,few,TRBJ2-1,CASSAWGHRIAEQFF,TGTGCCAGCAGCGCATGGGGGCATCGTATCGCTGAGCAGTTCTTC
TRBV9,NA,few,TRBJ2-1,CASSVGASDTYNEQFF,TGTGCCAGCAGCGTAGGGGCTAGCGACACCTACAATGAGCAGTTCTTC
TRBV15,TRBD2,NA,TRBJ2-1,CATSDSGRAGDEQFF,TGTGCCACCAGTGATAGCGGGAGGGCCGGGGATGAGCAGTTCTTC
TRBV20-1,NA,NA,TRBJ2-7,CSAKQGWSYKQYF,TGCAGTGCTAAACAGGGATGGAGCTACAAGCAGTACTTC
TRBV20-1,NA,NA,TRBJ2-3,CSATLAVRTDTQCF,TGCAGTGCTACCTTAGCGGTACGCACAGATACGCAGTGTTTT
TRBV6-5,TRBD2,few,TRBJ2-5,CASRTIAGGWGETQYF,TGTGCCAGCAGGACCATAGCGGGGGGCTGGGGGGAGACCCAGTACTTC
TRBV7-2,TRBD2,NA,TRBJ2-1,CASSLEPAGGPFNEQFF,TGTGCCAGCAGCTTAGAGCCAGCGGGAGGACCATTCAATGAGCAGTTCTTC
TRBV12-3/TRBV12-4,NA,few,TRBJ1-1,CASSLYGWVTEAFF,TGTGCCAGCAGTTTGTACGGGTGGGTCACTGAAGCTTTCTTT
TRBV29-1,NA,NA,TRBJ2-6,CSVEEQSGANVLTF,TGCAGCGTTGAGGAGCAATCTGGGGCCAACGTCCTGACTTTC
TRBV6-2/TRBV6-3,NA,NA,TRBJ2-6,CASSTIRGEVNVLTF,TGTGCCAGCAGTACGATCAGGGGTGAGGTCAACGTCCTGACTTTC
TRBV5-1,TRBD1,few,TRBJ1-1,CASSIRQGTNTEAFF,TGCGCCAGCAGCATCCGACAGGGGACGAACACTGAAGCTTTCTTT
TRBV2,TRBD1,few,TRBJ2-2,CASRPGQDTGELFF,TGTGCCAGCAGGCCCGGACAGGACACCGGGGAGCTGTTTTTT
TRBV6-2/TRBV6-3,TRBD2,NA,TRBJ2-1,CASSSTSGGRSSYNEQFF,TGTGCCAGCAGCTCGACTAGCGGGGGAAGAAGCTCCTACAATGAGCAGTTCTTC
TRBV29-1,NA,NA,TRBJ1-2,CSVEGGDGYTF,TGCAGCGTTGAGGGCGGTGACGGCTACACCTTC
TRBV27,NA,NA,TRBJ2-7,CASSLSKGTGYEQYF,TGTGCCAGCAGTTTATCGAAAGGGACGGGCTACGAGCAGTACTTC
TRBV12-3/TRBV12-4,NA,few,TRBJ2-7,CASSVSAYEQYF,TGTGCCAGCAGTGTCTCCGCCTACGAGCAGTACTTC
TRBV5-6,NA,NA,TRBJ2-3,CASSQTAVLPSSTDTQYF,TGTGCCAGCAGCCAGACGGCAGTACTTCCCTCTAGCACAGATACGCAGTATTTT
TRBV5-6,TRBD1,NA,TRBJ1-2,CASSYDRAINYGYTF,TGTGCCAGCAGCTACGACAGGGCGATTAACTATGGCTACACCTTC
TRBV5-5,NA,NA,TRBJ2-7,CASSFEENEQYF,TGTGCCAGCAGCTTTGAGGAAAACGAGCAGTACTTC
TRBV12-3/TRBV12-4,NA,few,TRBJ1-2,CTSSPGTKDGYTF,TGTACCAGCAGCCCCGGGACGAAAGATGGCTACACCTTC
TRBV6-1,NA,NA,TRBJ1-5,CASSAIRGSNQPQHF,TGTGCCAGCAGTGCTATCCGGGGATCCAATCAGCCCCAGCATTTT